Listed here are 2 T cell receptor beta chains from one sample, sequenced in a study of OX40 agonist ivuxolimab in advanced cancers. Profiled with immunoSEQ multiplex PCR; TCRdb holds only in-frame clones, not every one. The sample yields approximately 63,000 clones, about four fifths seen once. Specimen: CD4+ or CD8+ T cells sorted from blood, collected in a trial of the OX40 agonist ivuxolimab. The source of these receptors is an adult with an advanced solid tumor such as melanoma, head and neck, liver or kidney cancer.

The chain combines TRBV9 with TRBJ2-5; TRBD2 aligns across 11 bases. The CDR3 contains 18 residues. Germline V lookup: CDR1 SGDLS, CDR2 YYNGEE. V shed 4 bases, J shed 1 base, and the junction held 12 bases outside the gene matches. The chain's CDR3 is CASSPSGVLAGGQETQYF. Written as DNA, the CDR3 is TGTGCCAGCAGCCCCTCGGGAGTTCTAGCGGGGGGCCAAGAGACCCAGTACTTC.

The J gene is TRBJ1-1, the V gene TRBV5-1, with 7 nucleotides matching TRBD1. Germline assignment: CDR1 SGHRS and CDR2 YFSETQ. There are 15 residues in the CDR3. V trimming: 0 bases; J trimming: 1 base; junction bases outside the gene matches: 3. The CDR3 nucleotides read TGCGCCAGCAGCTTGGCGGCAGGGGGGAACACTGAAGCTTTCTTT. This codes for CASSLAAGGNTEAFF.